There are many counts of the clone carrying this T cell receptor beta chain. These data originate in a study of early T cells in non-severe SARS-CoV-2 infection. Study information: Sequencing of bulk RNA from unsorted whole blood was done, without chain pairing.

Via MiXCR, TCRdb re-called the 5' RACE reads, giving one row per CDR3 protein. Seen here are 70,000 or so distinct CDR3 sequences, roughly an eighth observed once, and the top ten hold under 2%. The CDR3 is 14 amino acids. Germline V gene data show CDR1 as DFQATT and CDR2 as SNEGSKA (reference sequence). V dropped 5 bases and J dropped 4 bases, with 12 bases sitting between them. This TCR derives from an adult who was a healthcare worker with PCR-confirmed SARS-CoV-2 infection or an uninfected control (not recorded which). V and J are TRBV20-1 and TRBJ1-6; D gene unclear. The material sequenced was whole blood. The CDR3 DNA reads as TGCAGTGCTGAGGACGTGAATTATAATTCACCCCTCCACTTT. This translates into CSAEDVNYNSPLHF.